Presented here are 24 T cell receptor beta chains from one specimen sequenced in a study of blood T cell repertoires in COVID-19. The method was immunoSEQ multiplex PCR; TCRdb's version includes in-frame clones alone and lacks a portion of them. The table shows some 330,000 clones, with roughly 91% occurring only once. The sample consisted of peripheral blood. Every receptor here comes from a woman aged 25 to 45 with COVID-19, enrolled during active disease.

This clone was detected only once. The genes are TRBV7-3 and TRBJ2-5, with no clear D. The CDR3 has 13 amino acids. V shed 0 bases and J shed 5 bases, with 7 bases lying between them. The germline gives CDR1 SGHTA, CDR2 FQGTGA. The CDR3 nucleotides are TGTGCCAGCAGCTTAACGCTAACGGAGACCCAGTACTTC. Its protein product is CASSLTLTETQYF. Full variable domain (outside the CDR3, taken from reference TRBV7-3 and TRBJ2-5): GAGVSQTPSNKVTEKGKYVELRCDPISGHTALYWYRQSLGQGPEFLIYFQGTGAADDSGLPNDRFFAVRPEGSVSTLKIQRTERGDSAVYLCASSLTLTETQYFGPGTRLLVL.

This chain uses TRBV30 with TRBJ1-2; TRBD1 aligns across 7 bases. The V gene's germline CDR1 is GTSNPN and CDR2 SVGIG (reference sequence). CDR3 length equals 15 residues. V dropped 2 bases and J dropped 0; count of bases not matched to a gene: 6. The CDR3 nucleotides read TGTGCCTGGAGTAAAGTGACAGGGACTAACTATGGCTACACCTTC. It encodes CAWSKVTGTNYGYTF.

The rearrangement uses TRBV4-3 and TRBJ1-2; tentatively, D is TRBD1 (5 bases). This CDR3 contains 17 residues. CDR1 and CDR2 from the germline V gene are LGHNA and YSLEER. Trimming cost V 2 bases and J 0 bases, with 16 bases left between them. CDR3 coding DNA: TGCGCCAGCAGCCAACACCTCGGGGGGAGAGCTAACTATGGCTACACCTTC. Translation: CASSQHLGGRANYGYTF.

The V and J genes are TRBV5-4 and TRBJ1-1, with D possibly being TRBD1 (6 bases). This CDR3 comprises 18 residues. Germline CDR1 reads SGHNT; CDR2 reads YYREEE (reference sequence). V was trimmed by 1 base and J by 0 bases, leaving 19 bases between them. The CDR3 spells CASSLLKIRTELNTEAFF. CDR3 DNA: TGTGCCAGCAGCTTGTTAAAGATTCGGACAGAGCTGAACACTGAAGCTTTCTTT.

This clone turned up a few times. The chain combines TRBV24-1 with TRBJ2-1; TRBD1 matches at 7 bases. With V trimmed by 4 bases and J by 8 bases, 13 bases remained unmatched. Germline V gene sequence: CDR1 KGHDR, CDR2 SFDVKD. CDR3 length: 16 amino acids. Here the CDR3 reads CATSESGTDKVDEQFF. For the CDR3, the DNA is TGTGCCACCAGTGAATCCGGGACAGATAAGGTCGATGAGCAGTTCTTC.

The chain employs TRBV9 and TRBJ1-6; the D gene is possibly TRBD1 (6 bases). This CDR3 has 15 amino acids. Germline values: CDR1 SGDLS, CDR2 YYNGEE. Between the trimmed V and J ends, which lost 2 bases and 6 bases, there was a span of 12 bases. CDR3 amino acids: CASSVRQEGNSPLHF. CDR3 bases: TGTGCCAGCAGCGTCCGACAGGAAGGTAATTCACCCCTCCACTTT.

Concerning this clone itself: Other DNA sequences in the sample encode the same CDR3. V is TRBV7-9 and J is TRBJ1-3; D is uncertain. Deletions cut 2 bases from V and 0 bases from J, with 5 bases between. In germline, CDR1 is SEHNR, CDR2 FQNEAQ (reference sequence). CDR3 size: 14 residues. CDR3 sequence reads: CASSLSGSGNTIYF. The DNA for the CDR3 is TGTGCCAGCAGCTTATCGGGCTCTGGAAACACCATATATTTT.

J is TRBJ1-4 and V is TRBV6-5, with 11 bases aligning to TRBD1. This CDR3 is 14 amino acids long. Per germline, CDR1 MNHEY and CDR2 SVGAGI. Trimming cost V 6 bases and J 10 bases; bases outside gene matches: 7. In nucleotides, the CDR3 is TGTGCCAGCAGCTCCGGGACAGGGGGGAGAAAACTGTTTTTT. Its protein is CASSSGTGGRKLFF.

The rearrangement joins TRBV2 to TRBJ2-1; 11 positions match TRBD1. The J segment lost 10 bases and the V segment lost 7 bases, leaving 9 bases of the junction unmatched. Germline CDR1 is SNHLY and CDR2 is FYNNEI. CDR3 length equals 14 residues. The CDR3 DNA reads as TGTGCCAGCACAGGACAGGGGGCTGATGGAGAGCAGTTCTTC. This sequence encodes CASTGQGADGEQFF.

The chain combines TRBV27 with TRBJ1-2; D is possibly TRBD1 (5 bases). The CDR3 has 14 amino acids. In germline, CDR1 is MNHEY, CDR2 SMNVEV (reference sequence). Trimming shortened V by 1 base and J by 7 bases, and 13 bases separated the two germline ends. CDR3 DNA: TGTGCCAGCAGTTTATGGGGGGACCCCGGTGGCTACACCTTC. Translated, it gives CASSLWGDPGGYTF.

The J gene is TRBJ2-3, the V gene TRBV20-1; no clear D gene. Trimming shortened V by 3 bases and J by 5 bases, and 3 bases separated the two germline ends. Germline values: CDR1 DFQATT, CDR2 SNEGSKA (reference sequence). There are 10 residues in the CDR3. The CDR3 sequence is CSASLDTQYF. CDR3 DNA: TGCAGTGCTAGCCTAGATACGCAGTATTTT.

This clone is a singleton in its sample. This sequence joins TRBV18 and TRBJ2-2, with 11 nucleotides matching TRBD1. CDR3 length: 16 amino acids. The germline V gene has CDR1 KGHSH and CDR2 LQKENI. J lost 4 bases, V lost 4 bases, and 5 bases had no gene match. The CDR3 region is CASSLRTGGITGELFF. For the CDR3, the DNA is TGTGCCAGCTCACTACGGACAGGGGGCATCACCGGGGAGCTGTTTTTT.

V is TRBV19 and J is TRBJ1-5, with TRBD1 matching over 8 bases. The V segment lost 4 bases and the J segment 3 bases; nucleotides outside the gene matches: 11. Germline V gene lookup returns CDR1 LNHDA and CDR2 SQIVND (reference sequence). This CDR3 contains 17 residues. In DNA form, the CDR3 reads TGTGCCAGTAGTAAACAGGGGGGGACGTTCCCCAATCAGCCCCAGCATTTT. This sequence encodes CASSKQGGTFPNQPQHF.

The table lists this clone with a count of one. The V and J genes are TRBV18 and TRBJ2-5; 10 nucleotides match TRBD2. Trimming cost V 0 bases and J 0 bases; bases outside gene matches: 1. CDR1 KGHSH and CDR2 LQKENI come from the germline V gene. This CDR3 has 16 amino acids. The CDR3 nucleotides read TGTGCCAGCTCACCACCGACTAGCGGGTACCAAGAGACCCAGTACTTC. It codes for CASSPPTSGYQETQYF.

V gene TRBV5-1 combines with J gene TRBJ1-1; D not certain. Germline V CDR1 and CDR2: SGHRS, YFSETQ. This CDR3 region has 13 residues. Trimming pared 0 bases from V and 3 bases from J, leaving 6 bases between. The DNA of the CDR3 is TGCGCCAGCAGCTTGGACGGGTACACTGAAGCTTTCTTT. Amino acid sequence: CASSLDGYTEAFF.

The CDR3 region is CASSKEDFTAYNEQFF. The CDR3 DNA sequence: TGTGCCAGCAGCAAGGAGGACTTTACCGCCTACAATGAGCAGTTCTTC. The chain couples TRBV21-1 to TRBJ2-1; TRBD2 was called by the table and not checked on the DNA. TRBV21-1 corresponds to a pseudogene. The CDR3 runs to 16 residues.

The chain recombines TRBV18 with TRBJ2-1, with D maybe TRBD2 (5 bases). V gave up 2 bases and J gave up 4 bases, with 15 bases separating them. The CDR3 has 16 amino acids. Germline lookup yields CDR1 KGHSH and CDR2 LQKENI. CDR3 sequence reads: CASSPNTLALYNEQFF. CDR3 sequence (DNA): TGTGCCAGCTCACCAAACACCTTAGCGTTATACAATGAGCAGTTCTTC.

A few counts support this clone. The genes are TRBV6-5 and TRBJ2-1, with 8 positions matching TRBD2. Germline V CDR1 and CDR2: MNHEY, SVGAGI. After removal of 2 bases from V and 8 bases from J, the junction contained 11 bases not matched to a gene. The CDR3 runs 16 residues. CDR3 bases: TGTGCCAGCAGTTACGCCCCAACGGGACTAGACGATGAGCAGTTCTTC. This encodes CASSYAPTGLDDEQFF.

This chain links TRBV13 with TRBJ2-3; D unclear. The CDR3 totals 14 residues. Trimming cost V 3 bases and J 4 bases, with 11 bases left between them. Germline V gives CDR1 PRHDT, CDR2 FYEKMQ (reference sequence). The CDR3, as DNA: TGTGCCAGCAGCTTTGACTCTTCAGCAGATACGCAGTATTTT. Its translation is CASSFDSSADTQYF.

This clone was seen only a few times. V and J are TRBV5-1 and TRBJ1-6; no definite D call. This CDR3 has 13 residues. Germline V gene sequence: CDR1 SGHRS, CDR2 YFSETQ. The germline V and J ends were trimmed by 0 bases and 9 bases, with 7 bases remaining between them. Here the CDR3 DNA reads TGCGCCAGCAGCTTGGCCGGTCGTTCACCCCTCCACTTT. It yields the protein CASSLAGRSPLHF.

The chain is built from TRBV19 and TRBJ2-7; TRBD1 is a possible D gene (6 bases). The CDR3 spans 13 residues. Trimming pared 6 bases from V and 3 bases from J, leaving 12 bases between. The germline CDR1 and CDR2 sequences are LNHDA and SQIVND (reference sequence). The CDR3 is CASSRDIHYEQYV. The CDR3 coding sequence is TGTGCCAGTAGCAGGGACATCCACTACGAGCAGTACGTC.

This clone has a handful of counts. The chain has TRBV7-3 and TRBJ2-2; D possibly corresponds to TRBD1 (5 bases). CDR3 length: 15 residues. The germline V and J ends were trimmed by 1 base and 1 base, with 7 bases remaining between them. The germline CDR1 and CDR2 sequences are SGHTA and FQGTGA. Written as DNA, the CDR3 is TGTGCCAGCAGCTTAAGGGGCCGGAACACCGGGGAGCTGTTTTTT. Its translation: CASSLRGRNTGELFF.

This chain joins TRBV5-5 and TRBJ2-3, with TRBD2 as a possible D gene (5 bases). The CDR3 spans 17 residues. The germline V and J ends were trimmed by 4 bases and 4 bases, with 22 bases remaining between them. Germline loops: CDR1 SGHKS, CDR2 YYEKEE (reference sequence). CDR3 loop: CASSPTVTSPRSDTQYF. The CDR3 bases are TGTGCCAGCAGCCCCACTGTTACTAGTCCCCGGTCAGATACGCAGTATTTT.

V is TRBV27 and J is TRBJ2-3; perhaps TRBD1 as D (5 bases). The germline CDR1 and CDR2 sequences are MNHEY and SMNVEV (reference sequence). The V end lost 8 bases, the J end lost 0 bases, and 12 bases lay between the germline ends. The CDR3 length is 14 residues. This chain's CDR3 is CASGATQSTDTQYF. The CDR3 region has the DNA TGTGCCAGCGGGGCTACACAAAGCACAGATACGCAGTATTTT.